Sequencing of this TCR beta chain was carried out in a study of OX40 agonist ivuxolimab in advanced cancers. Study context: The patients received agonistic anti-OX40 (CD134) antibody ivuxolimab.

Study findings and constraints: The average count of expanded clones was higher among CD8+ T cells than among CD4+.

This table comes from immunoSEQ multiplex PCR, and its TCRdb copy is limited to in-frame clones, with some not included. The sample comprises fewer than 25,000 clones, 80% to 90% of which are singletons, and approximately 23% rests with the top ten. CDR3 length: 15 amino acids. Germline V gene lookup returns CDR1 MNHEY and CDR2 SMNVEV (reference sequence). V trimming: 2 bases; J trimming: 4 bases; junction bases outside the gene matches: 4. As to this clone: As yet, its antigen is unknown.

Source: CD4+ or CD8+ T cells sorted from blood, taken in a trial of the OX40 agonist ivuxolimab. The receptor comes from an adult with an advanced solid tumor such as melanoma, head and neck, liver or kidney cancer. The chain combines TRBV27 with TRBJ2-1; 8 bases are a match to TRBD2. In DNA form, the CDR3 reads TGTGCCAGCAGTTTAATGGCGGGAGGATACAATGAGCAGTTCTTC. Protein sequence: CASSLMAGGYNEQFF.